A selection of T cell receptor beta chains follows, all from one sample in a study of blood T cell repertoires in COVID-19. Produced via immunoSEQ multiplex PCR; TCRdb's table is partial and in-frame only. The table records about 210,000 clones, approximately 84% of them present only once. Sequenced: peripheral blood. The receptors come from a woman aged 45-65 years with active or convalescent COVID-19. The CDR3 runs from the conserved cysteine through the conserved F or W. D genes are given only for firm matches. Some rows have no size entry. The others give once, few or many, or a class for an expanded clone.

.	once	TRBV19	12	TRBJ1-1	CASSSGAYEAFF	TGTGCCAGTAGCAGTGGGGCCTATGAAGCTTTCTTT
TRBD2	.	TRBV19	16	TRBJ2-3	CASSIGPAGVTDTQYF	TGTGCCAGTAGTATTGGTCCAGCGGGAGTCACAGATACGCAGTATTTT
TRBD2	once	TRBV9	17	TRBJ2-5	CASSEGTSGGVQETQYF	TGTGCCAGCAGCGAGGGGACTAGCGGGGGGGTACAAGAGACCCAGTACTTC
.	.	TRBV5-1	15	TRBJ1-2	CASSGQSLEDYGYTF	TGCGCCAGCAGCGGACAGTCCTTAGAGGACTATGGCTACACCTTC
.	once	TRBV3-1/TRBV3-2	15	TRBJ1-4	CASSPLGATNEKLFF	TGTGCCAGCAGCCCGCTCGGGGCAACTAATGAAAAACTGTTTTTT
.	.	TRBV3-1/TRBV3-2	15	TRBJ2-7	CASSQDGAGSDEQYF	TGTGCCAGCAGCCAAGATGGTGCGGGTTCGGACGAGCAGTACTTC
.	.	TRBV23-1	16	TRBJ1-1	CASSQSSSSGVAEAFF	TGCGCCAGCAGTCAATCCTCGTCCTCAGGGGTGGCGGAAGCTTTCTTT
TRBD1	.	TRBV28	14	TRBJ1-4	CASSPGQGVEKLFF	TGTGCCAGCAGTCCTGGACAGGGGGTGGAAAAACTGTTTTTT
TRBD1	.	TRBV5-4	16	TRBJ2-7	CASSKTTGTGAYEQYF	TGTGCCAGCAGTAAAACAACCGGGACAGGGGCCTACGAGCAGTACTTC
TRBD1	.	TRBV18	16	TRBJ1-2	CASSSLPGQGPGGYTF	TGTGCCAGCTCATCCCTTCCGGGACAGGGTCCGGGGGGCTACACCTTC
.	.	TRBV19	14	TRBJ1-3	CASGRASDGNTIYF	TGTGCCAGTGGGAGGGCCTCGGACGGAAACACCATATATTTT
.	.	TRBV11-2	15	TRBJ1-3	CASSSIRGSGNTIYF	TGTGCCAGCAGCTCAATCAGGGGATCTGGAAACACCATATATTTT
TRBD1	.	TRBV6-4	13	TRBJ1-2	CASSRAGGYGYTF	TGTGCCAGCAGTAGGGCAGGGGGCTATGGCTACACCTTC
.	.	TRBV5-1	14	TRBJ1-1	CASSPSTVWTEAFF	TGCGCCAGCAGCCCGAGTACGGTGTGGACTGAAGCTTTCTTT
.	.	TRBV10-1	16	TRBJ2-3	CASSEATQGGTDTQYF	TGCGCCAGCAGTGAGGCGACACAGGGCGGGACAGATACGCAGTATTTT
.	.	TRBV12-5	14	TRBJ1-5	CASGLRGVNQPQHF	TGTGCTAGTGGTTTGAGGGGCGTCAATCAGCCCCAGCATTTT
.	few	TRBV6-1	15	TRBJ1-1	CASSEWAGLNTEAFF	TGTGCCAGCAGTGAATGGGCAGGGTTGAACACTGAAGCTTTCTTT
TRBD1	.	TRBV3-1/TRBV3-2	15	TRBJ2-1	CASSQVAGGRGEQFF	TGTGCCAGCAGCCAAGTCGCAGGGGGACGGGGCGAGCAGTTCTTC
.	.	TRBV6-5	13	TRBJ1-3	CASSFSSGNTIYF	TGTGCCAGCAGTTTCAGCTCTGGAAACACCATATATTTT
.	few	TRBV11-2	14	TRBJ1-6	CASSSGQYNSPLHF	TGTGCCAGCAGCTCCGGACAGTATAATTCACCCCTCCACTTT
.	.	TRBV21-1	13	TRBJ1-5	CASRFYSNQPQHF	TGTGCCAGTCGGTTCTATAGCAATCAGCCCCAGCATTTT
.	.	TRBV5-1	11	TRBJ2-7	CASSFQGEQYF	TGCGCCAGCAGCTTCCAGGGCGAGCAGTACTTC
TRBD1	.	TRBV7-9	13	TRBJ2-3	CASRDRAADTQYF	TGTGCCAGCCGCGACAGGGCTGCAGATACGCAGTATTTT
TRBD1	.	TRBV7-6	16	TRBJ1-3	CASSSTGTSSGNTIYF	TGTGCCAGCAGCTCGACAGGGACCTCCTCTGGAAACACCATATATTTT
.	.	TRBV28	15	TRBJ2-1	CASSLAGLGSNEQFF	TGTGCCAGCAGTTTAGCGGGACTGGGCTCTAATGAGCAGTTCTTC
.	.	TRBV29-1	15	TRBJ2-2	CSPGVASLNTGELFF	TGCAGCCCAGGGGTAGCGTCTTTGAACACCGGGGAGCTGTTTTTT
TRBD1	.	TRBV18	14	TRBJ1-5	CASSGQGNNQPQHF	TGTGCCAGCTCCGGACAGGGAAACAATCAGCCCCAGCATTTT
TRBD1	once	TRBV18	18	TRBJ2-3	CASSPRGQGEGSTDTQYF	TGTGCCAGCTCACCAAGGGGACAGGGCGAAGGGAGCACAGATACGCAGTATTTT
TRBD1	.	TRBV19	14	TRBJ1-2	CASTPDRGNYGYTF	TGTGCCAGTACCCCGGACAGGGGCAACTATGGCTACACCTTC
TRBD2	.	TRBV5-1	16	TRBJ2-3	CASSLPGTSITDTQYF	TGCGCCAGCAGCTTGCCCGGGACTAGCATAACAGATACGCAGTATTTT
TRBD2	.	TRBV4-1	15	TRBJ2-1	CASSFGLELYNEQFF	TGCGCCAGCAGCTTCGGACTAGAACTCTACAATGAGCAGTTCTTC
.	.	TRBV15	15	TRBJ2-5	CATSRAPPSLETQYF	TGTGCCACCAGCAGAGCCCCCCCTAGCCTAGAGACCCAGTACTTC
TRBD1	.	TRBV3-1/TRBV3-2	15	TRBJ1-6	CASRQGASYNSPLHF	TGTGCCAGCAGACAGGGGGCCTCTTATAATTCACCCCTCCACTTT
.	.	TRBV18	14	TRBJ2-5	CASSPAALQETQYF	TGTGCCAGCTCACCGGCAGCGCTCCAAGAGACCCAGTACTTC
TRBD2	.	TRBV10-1	16	TRBJ2-1	CASSESKGLEYNEQFF	TGCGCCAGCAGTGAGTCGAAGGGACTAGAGTACAATGAGCAGTTCTTC
.	.	TRBV4-1	15	TRBJ2-7	CASTQNRGGHYEQYF	TGCGCCAGCACCCAAAACAGGGGGGGGCACTACGAGCAGTACTTC
.	.	TRBV18	18	TRBJ2-2	CASSPAVWVRANTGELFF	TGTGCCAGCTCACCGGCGGTTTGGGTGAGAGCGAACACCGGGGAGCTGTTTTTT
.	few	TRBV2	14	TRBJ2-2	CASRGDSNTGELFF	TGTGCCAGCAGGGGAGACTCGAACACCGGGGAGCTGTTTTTT
.	.	TRBV7-9	15	TRBJ2-1	CASSSRPVIYNEQFF	TGTGCCAGCAGCTCGAGGCCCGTGATCTACAATGAGCAGTTCTTC
TRBD2	.	TRBV10-1	13	TRBJ2-1	CASSTTSGIEQFF	TGCGCCAGCAGTACTACTAGCGGGATCGAGCAGTTCTTC
.	few	TRBV4-2	14	TRBJ1-3	CASSQGGAGNTIYF	TGTGCCAGCAGCCAAGGCGGAGCTGGAAACACCATATATTTT
TRBD1	.	TRBV28	14	TRBJ2-1	CASSPGDRFNEQFF	TGTGCCAGCAGTCCCGGGGACAGGTTCAATGAGCAGTTCTTC
.	.	TRBV3-1/TRBV3-2	17	TRBJ1-1	CASSQDPEWARNTEAFF	TGTGCCAGCAGCCAAGACCCAGAGTGGGCGCGAAACACTGAAGCTTTCTTT
TRBD2	.	TRBV28	15	TRBJ2-1	CASSLASGRAYEQFF	TGTGCCAGCAGTTTGGCTAGCGGGAGGGCCTATGAGCAGTTCTTC
.	few	TRBV9	13	TRBJ2-5	CASPYGAQETQYF	TGTGCCAGCCCATATGGGGCTCAAGAGACCCAGTACTTC
TRBD1	.	TRBV3-1/TRBV3-2	16	TRBJ1-2	CASSHHGTGGWVGYTF	TGTGCCAGCAGCCATCATGGGACAGGGGGCTGGGTAGGCTACACCTTC
TRBD1	.	TRBV5-6	16	TRBJ1-1	CASSPGTGGKNTEAFF	TGTGCCAGCAGCCCGGGGACAGGGGGGAAGAACACTGAAGCTTTCTTT
.	.	TRBV28	15	TRBJ1-2	CASSLWTGLNYGYTF	TGTGCCAGCAGTTTATGGACAGGCCTTAACTATGGCTACACCTTC
.	.	TRBV18	12	TRBJ1-1	CASSTGVSLAFF	TGTGCCAGCTCAACAGGAGTCTCCCTAGCTTTCTTT
.	.	TRBV29-1	12	TRBJ2-3	CSATRLTDTQYF	TGCAGCGCGACTAGACTCACAGATACGCAGTATTTT
.	.	TRBV5-5	16	TRBJ1-6	CASSPPGTTAGSPLHF	TGTGCCAGCAGCCCGCCCGGGACTACAGCGGGATCACCCCTCCACTTT
TRBD1	.	TRBV29-1	13	TRBJ2-2	CSVPTGWTGELFF	TGCAGCGTTCCGACAGGGTGGACCGGGGAGCTGTTTTTT
TRBD2	.	TRBV11-2	15	TRBJ2-1	CASSLTSGEGNEQFF	TGTGCCAGCAGCTTGACTAGCGGGGAGGGGAATGAGCAGTTCTTC
.	.	TRBV27	14	TRBJ2-3	CASTLYPSTDTQYF	TGTGCCAGCACCCTATACCCCAGCACAGATACGCAGTATTTT
.	once	TRBV4-1	14	TRBJ2-7	CASSQVDSTYEQYF	TGCGCCAGCAGCCAAGTCGACAGTACCTACGAGCAGTACTTC
TRBD2	.	TRBV7-3	19	TRBJ2-1	CASSLLGGGLAGGGNEQFF	TGTGCCAGCAGCCTACTCGGGGGTGGACTAGCGGGAGGAGGGAATGAGCAGTTCTTC